This T cell receptor beta chain was obtained from a study of OX40 agonist ivuxolimab in advanced cancers. With regard to the full study: The costimulatory receptor OX40 (CD134) was targeted by ivuxolimab, a fully human IgG2 agonistic monoclonal antibody. Partial responses were achieved by three dose-escalation patients, of whom one had hepatocellular carcinoma and two had cutaneous melanoma. Intravenous ivuxolimab was administered to patients every 2 weeks at six dose levels: 0.01, 0.1, 0.3, 1.5, 3 and 10 mg/kg. The purpose of peripheral TCRbeta sequencing was to test whether ivuxolimab changed TCR sequence diversity and led to clonal T-cell expansion. Patients were allowed to have had prior anti-PD-1, anti-PD-L1 or anti-CTLA-4 therapy, and 30% to 50% of the dose-escalation patients had previously received checkpoint inhibitors. In the dose-escalation cohort, 65% to 85% of patients were male, and the mean age was approximately 60 years with a range of roughly 20 to 79. The paper reports the monotherapy dose-escalation portion (N = 52 patients) of the phase I ivuxolimab trial. Of the roughly 52 dose-escalation patients, hepatocellular carcinoma was present in about 20, melanoma in approximately 15, renal cell carcinoma in 9 and head and neck cancer in 9. The full study reports these points: In partial responders in the 0.1-3.0 mg/kg groups, normalized peripheral clonal expansion was found to be among the lowest, especially among CD8+ T cells. After ivuxolimab, more expanded clones were found on average in CD8+ T cells than in CD4+ T cells. Low levels of normalized T-cell clonal expansion were also seen in some patients who did not respond. Antigen specificity was not determined for the clonally expanded peripheral T cells. Clonal expansion of both CD4+ and CD8+ blood T cells was observed from baseline to week 6 at doses 0.1 to 3.0 mg/kg.

A word on this clone: Its antigen remains unidentified. No much larger clone exists at a distance of one base, and base qualities are not known.

Genomic DNA was extracted from sorted cells for sequencing of the TCRbeta CDR3 region. The immunoSEQ Assay was used to sequence the TCRbeta CDR3 regions. TCRdb took over this immuneACCESS table, retaining in-frame rearrangements with V and J assigned. Such tables are incomplete; in checked studies, under half of the missing clones stem from an unresolved V gene, and the remainder is unexplained. This sample has around 93,000 clones in its table, and 85% to 90% of those were observed once. Of the sample, around 1.5% falls within the top ten clones. A distance of 13 bases separates the germline ends of V and J, which lose 8 bases and 1 base respectively. The CDR3, cysteine through phenylalanine, is 14 amino acids long. Only the CDR3 region is kept as DNA, spanning 42 bases read in frame from base 1. Looking up the germline V gene (reference sequence) yields CDR1 LNHDA and CDR2 SQIVND. The trial excluded patients who had a history of autoimmune disease or were on systemic immunosuppression. Peripheral blood for TCR sequencing was drawn from every dose cohort at baseline, at cycle 4 day 1 and at cycle 7 day 1. Samples came from an open-label, multicenter, first-in-human phase I dose-escalation trial of ivuxolimab. Adults with locally advanced or metastatic melanoma, renal cell carcinoma, hepatocellular carcinoma or head and neck squamous cell carcinoma were enrolled in the trial. Before TCR sequencing, CD4+ and CD8+ T cells were separately sorted from peripheral blood.

The specimen was CD4+ or CD8+ T cells sorted from blood, collected in a trial of the OX40 agonist ivuxolimab. This TCR came from an adult with an advanced solid tumor such as melanoma, head and neck, liver or kidney cancer. The chain uses TRBV19 and TRBJ2-3; TRBD2 might be the D gene, on 7 matching bases. CDR3 sequence: CASSIGGGTDTQYF. DNA sequence: TGTGCCAGTTCAATAGGGGGGGGCACAGATACGCAGTATTTT.